These 11 T cell receptor beta chains were all obtained from the same sample, sequenced in a study of CD8+ T cells in alopecia areata. Reverse transcribed after extraction, RNA yielded cDNA as the sequencing template. Using immunoSEQ multiplex PCR, the repertoire was profiled, and TCRdb retains in-frame clones only, with some absent. In the table there are roughly 200,000 clones, 50% to 70% of which are singletons. Sequenced here: CD4+ T cells sorted from blood, sampled at week 0. These receptor sequences come from a human donor with alopecia areata.

In nucleotides, the CDR3 is TGTGCCTGGAGCCTTACAGGGCCTGAAGCTTTCTTT. This codes for CAWSLTGPEAFF. The chain employs TRBV30 and TRBJ1-1, with D possibly TRBD1 on 6 matching bases. CDR1 and CDR2 from the germline V gene are GTSNPN and SVGIG (reference sequence). The CDR3 spans 12 residues. V was clipped by 3 bases and J by 6 bases, with 11 bases between them.

The V gene is TRBV12-5, the J gene TRBJ2-1, with 9 positions matching TRBD2. Unmatched junction bases numbered 7, after V lost 5 bases and J lost 5 bases. CDR1 is LGHNT, CDR2 FRNRAP, per germline. The CDR3 totals 15 residues. Here the CDR3 DNA reads TGTGCTAGTGGTACCCAATTAGCGGGGGACAATGAGCAGTTCTTC. As protein: CASGTQLAGDNEQFF.

The chain recombines TRBV7-9 with TRBJ2-5; D gene ambiguous. The CDR3 is 14 residues long. Trimming removed 0 bases from V and 5 bases from J, with 10 bases in between. CDR1 is SEHNR and CDR2 is FQNEAQ in the germline V gene (reference sequence). The CDR3 DNA reads TGTGCCAGCAGCTTAGCAGGTGGAATGGAGACCCAGTACTTC. Amino acids: CASSLAGGMETQYF.

This clone was counted a single time. The genes are TRBV27 and TRBJ1-2; D uncertain. V was clipped by 4 bases and J by 9 bases, with 15 bases between them. Germline assignment: CDR1 MNHEY and CDR2 SMNVEV (reference sequence). This CDR3 contains 13 residues. The CDR3 DNA is TGTGCCAGCAGTTCAACGGGCCCCCCGAGCTACACCTTC. Protein sequence: CASSSTGPPSYTF.

The chain has TRBV27 and TRBJ1-5; D gene ambiguous. Trimming left V 5 bases short and J 4 bases short, with 21 bases between. The germline V gene encodes CDR1 MNHEY and CDR2 SMNVEV (reference sequence). The CDR3 contains 17 residues. CDR3 sequence reads: CASSVSISPDHNQPQHF. The CDR3 DNA reads TGTGCCAGCAGTGTCTCCATCAGCCCGGACCATAATCAGCCCCAGCATTTT.

This clone was counted a few times. The chain links TRBV4-3 to TRBJ2-5; weak D call: TRBD2 (6 bases). This CDR3 region has 15 residues. V gave up 0 bases and J gave up 4 bases, with 12 bases separating them. Germline V gene lookup returns CDR1 LGHNA and CDR2 YSLEER. The CDR3 sequence is CASSQESHGGETQYF. The CDR3 DNA reads as TGCGCCAGCAGCCAAGAGAGTCACGGGGGAGAGACCCAGTACTTC.

CDR3 loop: CAWSNQHGYTF. For the CDR3, the DNA is TGTGCCTGGAGTAATCAGCATGGCTACACCTTC. The chain links TRBV30 to TRBJ1-2; D gene ambiguous. Germline V gene data show CDR1 as GTSNPN and CDR2 as SVGIG (reference sequence). The CDR3 is made up of 11 amino acids. Trimming cost V 2 bases and J 6 bases, with 7 bases left between them.

This clone was picked up a small number of times. V is TRBV5-1 and J is TRBJ2-1; weak D call: TRBD1 (5 bases). The CDR3 is 17 amino acids. Deletions cut 3 bases from V and 1 base from J, with 17 bases between. Germline assignment: CDR1 SGHRS and CDR2 YFSETQ. In DNA form, the CDR3 reads TGCGCCAGCAGCTGGGCTACAGGTTTGGGTTCCTACAATGAGCAGTTCTTC. Translating it yields CASSWATGLGSYNEQFF.

J is TRBJ2-7 and V is TRBV29-1; TRBD2 matches 13 bases. After removal of 4 bases from V and 2 bases from J, the junction contained 5 bases not matched to a gene. Germline CDR1 reads SQVTM; CDR2 reads ANQGSEA. The CDR3 is 15 residues long. The CDR3 spells CSVGGTSGVTYEQYF. The CDR3, as DNA: TGCAGCGTTGGTGGGACTAGCGGGGTTACCTACGAGCAGTACTTC.

This rearrangement joins TRBV5-6 to TRBJ1-2; tentatively, D is TRBD1 (6 bases). The CDR3 spans 16 residues. CDR1 and CDR2 (germline): SGHDT, YYEEEE. Trimming removed 2 bases from V and 6 bases from J, with 20 bases in between. CDR3 loop: CASSLTLSQGYDGYTF. The CDR3 region has the DNA TGTGCCAGCAGCTTAACCCTATCTCAGGGGTATGATGGCTACACCTTC.

This chain links TRBV5-4 with TRBJ2-7; D call uncertain. Germline CDR1 and CDR2: SGHNT and YYREEE (reference sequence). V dropped 0 bases and J dropped 2 bases, with 9 bases sitting between them. This CDR3 contains 14 residues. For the CDR3, the DNA is TGTGCCAGCAGCTTGGATAAGGGCCCCTACGAGCAGTACTTC. It encodes CASSLDKGPYEQYF.